This entry describes one T cell receptor (beta chain). After isolation, RNA underwent reverse transcription to generate cDNA as the sequencing template. Sequencing used immunoSEQ multiplex PCR; TCRdb keeps in-frame clones, though not all of them. The repertoire holds about 170,000 clones, with less than 75% as singletons. Noted treatment: oral pan-JAK inhibitor, 5-10 mg twice daily. Alopecia areata patients provided lesional scalp punch biopsies and peripheral blood, both collected for the study. The record originates from a study of CD8+ T cells in alopecia areata. The CDR3 runs 11 residues. V was trimmed by 5 bases and J by 5 bases, leaving 4 bases between them. Germline V gene data show CDR1 as SEHNR and CDR2 as FQNEAQ (reference sequence).

This sequence joins TRBV7-9 and TRBJ2-1, with unresolved D. This clonotype originated in a human donor with alopecia areata. This sample comprised CD4+ T cells sorted from blood, obtained at week 56, from a patient treated with tofacitinib. The CDR3 loop reads CASSVDNEQFF. CDR3 in DNA: TGTGCCAGCAGCGTAGACAATGAGCAGTTCTTC.